The source of this TCR beta chain is a study of blood T cell repertoires in COVID-19. For the study at large: The United States, Italy and Spain supplied acute and convalescent COVID-19 samples. Sources were T cells, B-cell-depleted T cells, or PBMCs; the material itself was cDNA or gDNA.

In Seattle, patients joined the study during active infection and were tracked longitudinally. Per the study methods: Amplified reference gene primers provided the basis for estimating nucleated cell counts. Profiled with immunoSEQ multiplex PCR; TCRdb holds only in-frame clones, not every one. V, J and clone size were drawn from that table, and D and trimming were deduced from the DNA. The table lists about 87,000 clones, approximately 85% of them singletons. The TCR was taken from an elderly woman with COVID-19, enrolled during active disease. The sample consisted of peripheral blood.

DNA of the CDR3: TGTGCCAGCAGTTTCGTTACAGGGCGCGGAGAGACCCAGTACTTC. Its protein is CASSFVTGRGETQYF. V is TRBV2 and J is TRBJ2-5; D may be TRBD1 (6 bases). Trimming pared 5 bases from V and 4 bases from J, leaving 17 bases between. CDR3 size: 15 residues. In germline, CDR1 is SNHLY, CDR2 FYNNEI.